Given below is one T cell receptor beta chain in context. Its antigen is currently not known. Base qualities are not provided; no much larger clone lies one nucleotide away. This record belongs to a study of neoadjuvant anti-PD-1 for oral cavity cancer (dated by TCRdb to the early 2020s). The study in broad terms: Patients mostly received three to four biweekly doses of nivolumab at 3 mg/kg before curative-intent surgical resection. For patients who did not progress, a fourth nivolumab dose was given around day 43, followed by definitive surgical resection on days 50-56. Patients with complete response, partial response or stable disease by RECIST 1.1 were defined as responders, whereas patients with progression were defined as non-responders. The parent correlative cohort included some twelve patients, with a 33% response rate.

General findings and caveats noted by the study authors: Within PBMCs, T cell clonality (Gini index) was significantly higher in non-responders than responders after neoadjuvant nivolumab. TCR analyses included only three patients per response group, and the authors called for larger cohorts for validation. Higher pretreatment blood Treg/Th17 ratios correlated with higher pretreatment blood TCRbeta clonality and lower post-treatment tumor TCRbeta clonality.

In the germline V gene, CDR1 corresponds to SGHVS and CDR2 to FNYEAQ. The CDR3 measures 20 amino acids from cysteine to phenylalanine. Only the CDR3 DNA stays, 60 bases, in frame from base 1. V ends up 5 bases short and J 3 bases short, with an unmatched junction base count of 15. For deep sequencing, each PBMC sample was run in six replicates, with libraries mostly built from approximately 520 ng of input genomic DNA. TCRbeta libraries were prepared with the immunoSEQ hsTCRbeta kit according to the manufacturer's instructions. The completed libraries were mixed into a single pool at 3 nM, then sequenced with an Illumina NovaSeq 6000 S4 flow cell. Per the original workflow: The immunoSEQ Analyzer handled quality control and preprocessing of the raw data. The analysis was limited to productive rearrangements, and each clonotype was defined by a unique CDR3 amino acid sequence. Repertoire clonality was estimated as the Gini-Simpson index, computed with the R package tcR. Student's t test was used to compare Gini indices, and Pearson correlation was used to assess associations with tumor size change. TCRdb took this table from immuneACCESS and kept in-frame rearrangements with V and J called. Such tables lack part of the clones; where checked against another copy, unresolved V genes explain under half of the gap, and the rest is unexplained. That table supplies the V and J calls and clone size; D and trimming were determined from the DNA. The sample data list about 14,000 clones, and 65% to 75% of these were observed just once. 3.1% of the sample is taken by the ten largest.

The time point label for this specimen denotes: before neoadjuvant nivolumab. Patients had been newly diagnosed with stage II-IVA oral cavity squamous cell carcinoma, and no prior systemic or radiation treatment had been given to the patients. Everyone in the cohort had locally advanced, HPV-negative oral cavity squamous cell carcinoma. Peripheral blood mononuclear cells were analyzed directly, without maintenance or expansion in culture. The samples were obtained from a longitudinal correlative study of a single-arm phase II trial testing neoadjuvant nivolumab in oral cavity squamous cell carcinoma. Subject-matched pre- and post-treatment PBMCs and tumors from three responders and three non-responders underwent genomic DNA-based TCRbeta sequencing. Peripheral blood mononuclear cells were drawn once before nivolumab treatment and a second time after treatment, when surgery took place. The Maxwell RSC DNA from Cells kit was used to isolate genomic DNA from PBMCs.

Recombination linked TRBV7-6 to TRBJ2-1; the junction holds 14 bases that match TRBD2. The material sequenced was PBMCs, taken before nivolumab (anti-PD-1) treatment. This sequence originates from a person aged 35 to 85 with oral cavity squamous cell carcinoma. The nucleotide sequence is TGTGCCAGCAGCGGGTACACGGGACTAGCGGGGGAATATCACTACAATGAGCAGTTCTTC. The encoded protein is CASSGYTGLAGEYHYNEQFF.